This T cell receptor (beta chain) was identified during a study of blood T cell repertoires in COVID-19 (dated by TCRdb to 2018 to 2020). With respect to the entire study: Collaborator samples came from the United States, Italy and Spain and covered acute and convalescent phases of COVID-19. The sample metadata nearly always contained a de-identified subject ID, COVID-19 status, age in years and sex. The prospective study material was composed of cDNA or gDNA derived from T cells, B-cell-depleted T cells, or PBMCs. The repertoires were made available in a free public database intended to serve as a resource for research on the immune response to SARS-CoV-2. Samples were obtained from the ongoing ImmuneRACE study (first 160 participants) and from over 1,000 subjects provided by 6 global collaborators. The dataset comprised deeply sampled blood TCRbeta repertoires from subjects exposed to, actively infected with, or recovered from COVID-19. Where HLA class I and class II types were available, the types were taken from metadata supplied by the sample provider, not from assay-based typing.

Whole blood was collected in K2EDTA tubes by collaborating institutions according to the institutions' own protocols. Collaborator samples were shipped for TCRbeta analysis as frozen whole blood, isolated PBMCs, or DNA extracted from either sample type. In regard to this clone: Its antigen has not been determined. Base qualities were left out, and no much larger clone turns up one base away.

Reading the germline V gene gives CDR1 KGHSH and CDR2 LQKENI. Here V drops 0 bases and J drops 6 bases, and the junction holds 8 bases not matched to any gene. The CDR3 has 16 amino acids, counting the end cysteine and phenylalanine. The kept DNA is CDR3 alone, 48 bases in frame from the first base. What the research found in general, with its limitations: Clinical and demographic metadata were provided uncurated, with the amount varying by source and participant.

TCRbeta CDR3 regions were amplified from genomic DNA using the immunoSEQ Assay, a bias-controlled multiplex PCR. On the study's bioinformatics: The number of nucleated cells in each sample was estimated by amplification of reference gene primers within the assay. To quantify the absolute abundance of each unique TCRbeta CDR3 rearrangement, sequence reads were collapsed and filtered. Productive Simpson clonality was computed per sample as the square root of Simpson's diversity index over productive rearrangements. TCRdb retrieved this table from immuneACCESS and kept in-frame rearrangements only. Not all clones are present; in checked studies, unresolved V genes account for under half, and no reason is known for the remainder. The V and J calls and clone size come from that table; D and trimming were worked out from the DNA. The sample table shows about 200,000 clones, and more than 75% are seen once. The ten most abundant clones make up almost 4.5% of the sample.

This receptor was taken from a man aged 50-59 years with acute or convalescent COVID-19. The sample consisted of peripheral blood. The rearranged segments are TRBV18 and TRBJ2-3; 8 nucleotides in the junction match TRBD1. The DNA sequence follows: TGTGCCAGCTCACCACCGCGACAGGGGATCAGGGATACGCAGTATTTT. This sequence encodes CASSPPRQGIRDTQYF.